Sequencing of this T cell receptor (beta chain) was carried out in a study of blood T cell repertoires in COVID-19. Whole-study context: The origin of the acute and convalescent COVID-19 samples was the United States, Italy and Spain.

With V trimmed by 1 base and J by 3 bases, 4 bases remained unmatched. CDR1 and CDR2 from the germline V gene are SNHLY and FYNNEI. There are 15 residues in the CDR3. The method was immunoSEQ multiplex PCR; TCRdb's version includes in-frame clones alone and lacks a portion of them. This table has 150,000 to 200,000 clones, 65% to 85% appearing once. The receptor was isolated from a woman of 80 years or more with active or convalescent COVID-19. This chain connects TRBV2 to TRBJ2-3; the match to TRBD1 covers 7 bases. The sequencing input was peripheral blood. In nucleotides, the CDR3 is TGTGCCAGCAGTGAAGACAGGGGTTGGACAGATACGCAGTATTTT. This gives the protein CASSEDRGWTDTQYF.